This T cell receptor (beta chain) was sequenced for a study of Graves' ophthalmopathy and Graves' hyperthyroidism. The length of the CDR3 is 13 residues. Germline CDR1 reads MDHEN; CDR2 reads SYDVKM. V was cut by 7 bases and J by 0 bases, with 9 bases left in between. Amplifying from RNA transcripts, the study obtained TCR beta CDR3 regions. Second-round multiplex PCR came after first-round RT-PCR with HTBI primers. TCRdb reprocessed the multiplex PCR reads with MiXCR, giving one entry per CDR3 protein. The table includes approximately 210,000 distinct CDR3 sequences, roughly 27% detected once. Material: peripheral blood. The chain carries TRBV28 and TRBJ2-5; D possibly matches TRBD1 or TRBD2 (5 bases each). This clonotype was obtained from a man aged 45-60 years with Graves' ophthalmopathy. The CDR3 spells CASTRGDQETQYF. The DNA for the CDR3 is TGTGCCAGCACCCGAGGGGACCAAGAGACCCAGTACTTC.